The 20 T cell receptor beta chains given below trace back to one sample, sequenced in a study of cytomegalovirus exposure and HLA in healthy donors. Sequencing used immunoSEQ multiplex PCR; TCRdb keeps in-frame clones, though not all of them. The table has about 340,000 clones, just over 85% seen once. The sequenced material came from PBMCs. The receptors derive from a woman younger than 35 in good health and CMV-seronegative.

Comments on this clone: The same CDR3 also results from other DNA sequences found in this sample. The chain uses TRBV6-5 and TRBJ2-7; 7 nucleotides match TRBD2. Germline V CDR1 and CDR2: MNHEY, SVGAGI. The CDR3 consists of 15 residues. J lost 1 base, V lost 0 bases, and 3 bases had no gene match. DNA for the CDR3: TGTGCCAGCAGTTACTCTGCGGGAGATTCCTACGAGCAGTACTTC. Its translation is CASSYSAGDSYEQYF.

This chain joins TRBV5-1 and TRBJ2-2; D might be TRBD1 (6 bases). Deletions cut 6 bases from V and 1 base from J, with 16 bases between. The CDR3 loop spans 16 amino acids. Germline V gene lookup returns CDR1 SGHRS and CDR2 YFSETQ. CDR3 sequence reads: CASTKPGHQNTGELFF. DNA for the CDR3: TGCGCCAGCACCAAACCGGGACACCAGAACACCGGGGAGCTGTTTTTT.

This chain uses TRBV30 with TRBJ1-5; 9 positions match TRBD1. The CDR3 is 19 residues long. The trim removed 8 bases at V and 0 bases at J, leaving 20 bases unmatched. Germline CDR1 is GTSNPN and CDR2 is SVGIG (reference sequence). CDR3: CAQIGEGQGGRYSNQPQHF. DNA for the CDR3: TGTGCCCAGATCGGGGAGGGACAGGGAGGTCGTTATAGCAATCAGCCCCAGCATTTT.

The chain combines TRBV2 with TRBJ1-2, with a weak D call TRBD1 (5 bases). The CDR3 is 14 residues long. The germline CDR1 and CDR2 sequences are SNHLY and FYNNEI. V was trimmed by 4 bases and J by 3 bases, leaving 12 bases between them. CDR3 loop: CASSVGGGDYGYTF. As DNA, the CDR3 is TGTGCCAGCAGTGTTGGTGGAGGGGACTATGGCTACACCTTC.

Concerning this clone: The germline gene is not matched at one end of the junction; a read error may be the cause. The V gene is TRBV7-7, the J gene TRBJ1-2; TRBD1 matches at 8 bases. The CDR3 length is 13 residues. Germline loops: CDR1 SSHAT, CDR2 FNYEAQ (reference sequence). The chain's CDR3 is CASSGQGRYGYTF. CDR3 DNA: TGTGCTAGCAGCGGACAGGGTAGGTATGGCTACACCTTC.

This chain links TRBV19 with TRBJ2-3; maybe TRBD2 (5 bases). Trimming shortened V by 3 bases and J by 5 bases, and 12 bases separated the two germline ends. Per the germline V gene, CDR1 is LNHDA and CDR2 is SQIVND (reference sequence). CDR3 length: 14 residues. The CDR3 region has the DNA TGTGCCAGTAGTATTGGGAGTTCAGGAGATACGCAGTATTTT. Protein product: CASSIGSSGDTQYF. Full variable domain (remainder filled in from reference TRBV19 and TRBJ2-3): DGGITQSPKYLFRKEGQNVTLSCEQNLNHDAMYWYRQDPGQGLRLIYYSQIVNDFQKGDIAEGYSVSREKKESFPLTVTSAQKNPTAFYLCASSIGSSGDTQYFGPGTRLTVL.

This chain connects TRBV5-6 to TRBJ2-7, with D maybe TRBD1 (6 bases). Germline lookup yields CDR1 SGHDT and CDR2 YYEEEE. V was shortened by 7 bases and J by 5 bases, with 16 bases between the two germline ends. The CDR3 has 13 amino acids. CDR3 DNA: TGTGCCAGCGCGGCGCTACAGGGCAACGAGCAGTACTTC. This sequence encodes CASAALQGNEQYF. The full variable domain, rest sourced from reference TRBV5-6 and TRBJ2-7, is DAGVTQSPTHLIKTRGQQVTLRCSPKSGHDTVSWYQQALGQGPQFIFQYYEEEERQRGNFPDRFSGHQFPNYSSELNVNALLLGDSALYLCASAALQGNEQYFGPGTRLTVT.

The chain has TRBV6-6 and TRBJ1-2; possible D gene TRBD1, 5 bases. CDR1 is MNHNY and CDR2 is SVGAGI in the germline V gene (reference sequence). This CDR3 spans 13 amino acids. Trimming took 5 bases from V and 2 from J, leaving 9 bases between them. CDR3 loop: CASSQTANYGYTF. The CDR3 DNA is TGTGCCAGCAGTCAGACAGCGAACTATGGCTACACCTTC.

The chain combines TRBV5-1 with TRBJ2-3, with D possibly matching TRBD1 (6 bases). The CDR3 consists of 13 residues. From germline, CDR1 is SGHRS and CDR2 YFSETQ. Trimming removed 7 bases at V and 0 bases at J, with 9 bases between. The CDR3 coding sequence is TGCGCCAGCCAGGACAGAAGCACAGATACGCAGTATTTT. Its translation: CASQDRSTDTQYF.

The CDR3 reads CASSLPGTLSEQYF. As DNA, the CDR3 is TGTGCCAGCAGCTTACCCGGGACTTTATCCGAGCAGTACTTC. This chain connects TRBV7-9 to TRBJ2-7, with a weak D call TRBD2 (6 bases). Germline CDR1 SEHNR, CDR2 FQNEAQ (reference sequence). Trimming took 2 bases from V and 6 from J, leaving 14 bases between them. This CDR3 region has 14 residues.

The V call is TRBV7-2, the J call TRBJ2-3; TRBD2 matches 10 bases. Germline V gene data show CDR1 as SGHTA and CDR2 as FQGNSA. This CDR3 is 15 amino acids long. The V gene end was trimmed by 2 bases and the J gene end by 4 bases; junction bases not matched to a gene: 3. CDR3 in DNA: TGTGCCAGCAGCTTAACAGCGGGAGGGCCAGATACGCAGTATTTT. It yields the protein CASSLTAGGPDTQYF.

J is TRBJ1-4 and V is TRBV7-2, with D unresolved. Trimming stripped 5 bases from V and 7 bases from J, with 20 bases between. Looked up from germline, CDR1 is SGHTA and CDR2 is FQGNSA. The CDR3 sequence is 16 residues long. In DNA form, the CDR3 reads TGTGCCAGCAGCCCAGAAGGCGGTCAGCTAGCTGAAAAACTGTTTTTT. This sequence encodes CASSPEGGQLAEKLFF.

The V gene is TRBV15, the J gene TRBJ1-5, with 8 bases aligning to TRBD1. V shed 1 base, J shed 7 bases, and the junction held 6 bases outside the gene matches. The V gene's germline CDR1 is LNHNV and CDR2 YYDKDF (reference sequence). The CDR3 extends over 15 amino acids. DNA for the CDR3: TGTGCCACCAGCAGAGTGGGACAGGCTGGACAGCCCCAGCATTTT. Protein: CATSRVGQAGQPQHF.

The chain combines TRBV27 with TRBJ1-5, with 11 bases that match TRBD1. The CDR3 contains 15 residues. J lost 5 bases, V lost 5 bases, and 5 bases had no gene match. CDR1 and CDR2 (germline): MNHEY, SMNVEV (reference sequence). The DNA for the CDR3 is TGTGCCAGCAGTCCGTGGACAGGGGGCGATCAGCCCCAGCATTTT. Translated, it gives CASSPWTGGDQPQHF.

The chain links TRBV29-1 to TRBJ2-1, with 9 nucleotides matching TRBD2. The trim removed 1 base at V and 6 bases at J, leaving 7 bases unmatched. The germline CDR1 and CDR2 sequences are SQVTM and ANQGSEA. The CDR3 spans 15 residues. CDR3 in amino acids: CSVEAGTSRFNEQFF. The CDR3 DNA reads as TGCAGCGTTGAAGCCGGGACTAGCAGATTCAATGAGCAGTTCTTC.

This clone has a handful of counts. The chain links TRBV7-9 to TRBJ2-2; tentatively, D is TRBD2 (6 bases). The CDR3 is 15 residues long. CDR1 is SEHNR and CDR2 is FQNEAQ in the germline V gene (reference sequence). The germline V and J ends were trimmed by 4 bases and 6 bases, with 15 bases remaining between them. CDR3 protein: CASSSDSRGPGELFF. Written as DNA, the CDR3 is TGTGCCAGCAGCTCAGACTCGCGGGGTCCCGGGGAGCTGTTTTTT. The variable domain in full, with the rest retrieved from reference TRBV7-9 and TRBJ2-2, is DTGVSQNPRHKITKRGQNVTFRCDPISEHNRLYWYRQTLGQGPEFLTYFQNEAQLEKSRLLSDRFSAERPKGSFSTLEIQRTEQGDSAMYLCASSSDSRGPGELFFGEGSRLTVL.

As DNA, the CDR3 is TGCGCCAGCAGCCAAGATGGGACAGGGGCCGAACTAAACTATGGCTACACCTTC. It encodes CASSQDGTGAELNYGYTF. The chain recombines TRBV4-3 with TRBJ1-2; 10 bases align to TRBD1. The CDR3 has 18 residues. The V segment lost 0 bases and the J segment 2 bases; nucleotides outside the gene matches: 9. The germline CDR1 and CDR2 sequences are LGHNA and YSLEER.

This clone was observed a few times. CDR3 region: CASSRWGDQPQHF. The CDR3 DNA reads as TGTGCCAGCAGCCGCTGGGGGGATCAGCCCCAGCATTTT. The V gene is TRBV9, the J gene TRBJ1-5, with D perhaps TRBD1 (5 bases). CDR3 size: 13 residues. V dropped 4 bases and J dropped 5 bases, with 10 bases sitting between them. Germline loops: CDR1 SGDLS, CDR2 YYNGEE.

The chain is built from TRBV5-1 and TRBJ2-3; no reliable D call. The CDR3 is made up of 13 amino acids. The V end was cut by 1 base, the J end by 7 bases, with 10 bases between. In germline, CDR1 is SGHRS, CDR2 YFSETQ. The CDR3 region has the DNA TGCGCCAGCAGCTTGCTTGACACGTATACGCAGTATTTT. This sequence encodes CASSLLDTYTQYF. Based on the CDR3 plus reference TRBV5-1 and TRBJ2-3, the full variable domain is KAGVTQTPRYLIKTRGQQVTLSCSPISGHRSVSWYQQTPGQGLQFLFEYFSETQRNKGNFPGRFSGRQFSNSRSEMNVSTLELGDSALYLCASSLLDTYTQYFGPGTRLTVL.

The CDR3 nucleotides read TGCGCCAGCAGCCAAGATCGGGGGACTCAAGAGACCCAGTACTTC. Translated, it gives CASSQDRGTQETQYF. V and J are TRBV4-3 and TRBJ2-5; maybe TRBD2 (6 bases). The length of the CDR3 is 15 residues. Trimming pared 0 bases from V and 2 bases from J, leaving 10 bases between. Germline lookup yields CDR1 LGHNA and CDR2 YSLEER.